This TCR beta chain originates from a study of blood T cell repertoires in COVID-19. Germline-derived CDR1 and CDR2 are MNHEY and SVGAGI. Unmatched junction bases numbered 7, after V lost 6 bases and J lost 10 bases. This CDR3 has 15 residues. Per the authors' pipeline: The assay estimated nucleated cells by amplifying reference gene primers. The assay was immunoSEQ multiplex PCR, and TCRdb's table has in-frame clones only and misses some. V and J calls and clone size are copied from that table; D and trimming were computed from the DNA. This sample has approximately 97,000 clones, with 88% found just once.

Sample: peripheral blood. The V and J genes are TRBV6-5 and TRBJ1-6; 12 bases line up with TRBD1. The source of this sequence is a man between 45 and 60 years old with COVID-19, enrolled during active disease. The CDR3 is CASSSGTGGRSPLHF. CDR3 bases: TGTGCCAGCAGCTCCGGGACAGGGGGCCGGTCACCCCTCCACTTT.